This T cell receptor beta chain was retrieved from a study of T-cell memory formation after mild COVID-19. This clonotype has more than one count but fewer than ten. Its antigen is not identified. Study-level results: Contracting clones from day 15 to 85 showed balanced CD4/CD8; later expanders favored CD4+.

Trimming removed 5 bases at V and 2 bases at J, with 19 bases between. From germline, CDR1 is MNHNS and CDR2 SASEGT. The CDR3 spans 17 residues. Via MiXCR, TCRdb re-called the 5' RACE reads, giving one row per CDR3 protein. The repertoire has roughly 480,000 distinct CDR3 sequences, roughly 25% of them found once; the top ten carry 9.5% to 15%. Specimen: PBMCs or a T cell subset sorted from them (not recorded which). The chain couples TRBV6-1 to TRBJ1-3, with a possible D match to TRBD1 (5 bases). The clonotype comes from an adult woman who had mild COVID-19 (a few samples of this study predate the infection). Cell type and time point are not known. The chain's CDR3 is CASSTRRGTAPGNTIYF. The CDR3 DNA sequence: TGTGCCAGCAGTACCCGGCGGGGGACCGCCCCTGGAAACACCATATATTTT.